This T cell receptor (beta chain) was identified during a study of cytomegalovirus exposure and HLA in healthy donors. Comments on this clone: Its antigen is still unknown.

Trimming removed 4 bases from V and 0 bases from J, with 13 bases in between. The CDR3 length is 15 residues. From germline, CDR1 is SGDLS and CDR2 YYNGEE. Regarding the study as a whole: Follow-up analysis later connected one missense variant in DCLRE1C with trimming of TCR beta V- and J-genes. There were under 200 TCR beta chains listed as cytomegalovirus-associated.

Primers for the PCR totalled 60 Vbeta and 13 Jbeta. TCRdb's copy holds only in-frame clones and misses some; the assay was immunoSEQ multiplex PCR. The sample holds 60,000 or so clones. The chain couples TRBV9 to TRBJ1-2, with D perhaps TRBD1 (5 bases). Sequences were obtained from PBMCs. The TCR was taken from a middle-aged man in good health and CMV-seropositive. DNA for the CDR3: TGTGCCAGCAGCCCCACCGGGACTTCTAACTATGGCTACACCTTC. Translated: CASSPTGTSNYGYTF. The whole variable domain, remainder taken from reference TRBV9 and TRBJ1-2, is DSGVTQTPKHLITATGQRVTLRCSPRSGDLSVYWYQQSLDQGLQFLIQYYNGEERAKGNILERFSAQQFPDLHSELNLSSLELGDSALYFCASSPTGTSNYGYTFGSGTRLTVV.